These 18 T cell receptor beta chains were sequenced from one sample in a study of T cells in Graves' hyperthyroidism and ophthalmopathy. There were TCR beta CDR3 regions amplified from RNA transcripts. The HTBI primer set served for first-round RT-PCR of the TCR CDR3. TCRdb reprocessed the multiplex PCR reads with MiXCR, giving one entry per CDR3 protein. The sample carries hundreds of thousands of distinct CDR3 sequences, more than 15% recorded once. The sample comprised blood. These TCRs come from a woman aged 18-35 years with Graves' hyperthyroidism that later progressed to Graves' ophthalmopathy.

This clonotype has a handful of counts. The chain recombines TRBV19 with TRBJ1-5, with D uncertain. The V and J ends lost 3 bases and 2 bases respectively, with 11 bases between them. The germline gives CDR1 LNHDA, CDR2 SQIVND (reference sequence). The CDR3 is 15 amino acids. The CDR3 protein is CASSIGQVGNQPQHF. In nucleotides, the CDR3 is TGTGCCAGTAGTATTGGGCAGGTGGGCAATCAGCCCCAGCATTTT.

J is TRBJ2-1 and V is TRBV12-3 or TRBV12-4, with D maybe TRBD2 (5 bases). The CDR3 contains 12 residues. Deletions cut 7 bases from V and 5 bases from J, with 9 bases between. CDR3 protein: CASKLGNNEQFF. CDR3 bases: TGTGCCAGCAAACTAGGGAACAATGAGCAGTTCTTC.

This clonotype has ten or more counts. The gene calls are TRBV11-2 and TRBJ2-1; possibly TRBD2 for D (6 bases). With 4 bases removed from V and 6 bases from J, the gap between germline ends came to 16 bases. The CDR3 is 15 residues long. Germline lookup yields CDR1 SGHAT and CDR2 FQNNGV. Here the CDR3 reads CASSWATEGLNEQFF. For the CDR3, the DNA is TGTGCCAGCAGCTGGGCGACGGAGGGCCTCAATGAGCAGTTCTTC.

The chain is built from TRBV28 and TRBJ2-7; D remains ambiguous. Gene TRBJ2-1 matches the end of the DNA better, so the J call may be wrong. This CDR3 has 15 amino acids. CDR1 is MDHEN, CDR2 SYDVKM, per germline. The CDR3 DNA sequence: TGTGCCAGCAGCGGACGCTTGTGGCGTTCCTACGAGCAGTTCTTC. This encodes CASSGRLWRSYEQFF.

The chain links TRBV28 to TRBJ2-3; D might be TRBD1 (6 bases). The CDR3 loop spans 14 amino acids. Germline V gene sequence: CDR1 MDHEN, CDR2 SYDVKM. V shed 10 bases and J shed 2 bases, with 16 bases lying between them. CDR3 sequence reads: CATRITGFTDTQYF. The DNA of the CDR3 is TGTGCCACCAGAATCACAGGGTTCACAGATACGCAGTATTTT.

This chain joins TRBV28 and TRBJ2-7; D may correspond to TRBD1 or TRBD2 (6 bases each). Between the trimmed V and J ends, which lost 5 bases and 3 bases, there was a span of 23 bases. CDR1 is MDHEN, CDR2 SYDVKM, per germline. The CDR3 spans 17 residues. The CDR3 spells CASSPDTFRGERYEQYF. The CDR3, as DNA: TGTGCCAGCAGTCCCGACACATTTAGGGGGGAACGCTACGAGCAGTACTTC. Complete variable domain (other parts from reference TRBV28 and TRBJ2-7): DVKVTQSSRYLVKRTGEKVFLECVQDMDHENMFWYRQDPGLGLRLIYFSYDVKMKEKGDIPEGYSVSREKKERFSLILESASTNQTSMYLCASSPDTFRGERYEQYFGPGTRLTVT.

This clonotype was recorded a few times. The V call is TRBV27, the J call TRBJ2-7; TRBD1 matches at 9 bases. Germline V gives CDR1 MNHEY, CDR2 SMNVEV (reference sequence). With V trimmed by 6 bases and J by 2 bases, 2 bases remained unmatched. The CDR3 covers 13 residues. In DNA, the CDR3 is TGTGCCAGCAGGAGGACAGGGGCCTACGAGCAGTACTTC. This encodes CASRRTGAYEQYF.

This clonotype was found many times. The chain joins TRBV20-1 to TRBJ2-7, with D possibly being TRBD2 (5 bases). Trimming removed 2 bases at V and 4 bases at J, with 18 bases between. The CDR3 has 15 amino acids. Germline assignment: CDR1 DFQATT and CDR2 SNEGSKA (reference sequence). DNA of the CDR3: TGCAGTGCTAGAAGCGGAAGGGCGGGCCTTTACGAGCAGTACTTC. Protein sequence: CSARSGRAGLYEQYF.

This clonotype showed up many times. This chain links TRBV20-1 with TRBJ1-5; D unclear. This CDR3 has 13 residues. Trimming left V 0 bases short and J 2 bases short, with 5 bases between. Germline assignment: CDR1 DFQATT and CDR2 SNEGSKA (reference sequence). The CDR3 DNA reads TGCAGTGCTAGAGATATCGGCAATCAGCCCCAGCATTTT. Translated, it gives CSARDIGNQPQHF.

CDR3 amino acids: CASPDRVVNTEAFF. CDR3 coding DNA: TGTGCCAGCCCGGACAGGGTGGTGAACACTGAAGCTTTCTTT. The chain couples TRBV2 to TRBJ1-1, with TRBD1 matching 8 bases. Germline V gene lookup returns CDR1 SNHLY and CDR2 FYNNEI. The CDR3 has 14 residues. After removal of 8 bases from V and 0 bases from J, the junction contained 5 bases not matched to a gene.

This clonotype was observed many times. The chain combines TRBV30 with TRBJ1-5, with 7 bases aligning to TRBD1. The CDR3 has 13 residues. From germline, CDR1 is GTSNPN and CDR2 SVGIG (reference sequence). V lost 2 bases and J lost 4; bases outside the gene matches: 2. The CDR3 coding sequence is TGTGCCTGGAGTTCGGGACAGAATCAGCCCCAGCATTTT. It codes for CAWSSGQNQPQHF.

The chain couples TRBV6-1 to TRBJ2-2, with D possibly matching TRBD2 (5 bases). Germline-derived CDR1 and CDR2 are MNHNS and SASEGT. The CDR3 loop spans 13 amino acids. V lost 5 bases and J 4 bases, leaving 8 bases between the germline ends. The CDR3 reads CASSPGFTGELFF. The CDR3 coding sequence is TGTGCCAGCAGTCCGGGATTCACCGGGGAGCTGTTTTTT.

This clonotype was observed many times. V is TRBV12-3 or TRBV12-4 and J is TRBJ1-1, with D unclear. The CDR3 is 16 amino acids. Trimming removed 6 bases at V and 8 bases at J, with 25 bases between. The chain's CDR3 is CASSPGSSRLFVEAFF. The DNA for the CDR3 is TGTGCCAGCAGCCCTGGCTCCAGTCGGCTATTTGTAGAAGCTTTCTTT.

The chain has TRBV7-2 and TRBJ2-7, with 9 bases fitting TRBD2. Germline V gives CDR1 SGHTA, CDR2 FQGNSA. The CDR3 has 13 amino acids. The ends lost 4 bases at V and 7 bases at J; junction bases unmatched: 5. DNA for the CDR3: TGTGCCAGCAGCTGGACTAGCGTCGGGGAGCAGTACTTC. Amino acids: CASSWTSVGEQYF.

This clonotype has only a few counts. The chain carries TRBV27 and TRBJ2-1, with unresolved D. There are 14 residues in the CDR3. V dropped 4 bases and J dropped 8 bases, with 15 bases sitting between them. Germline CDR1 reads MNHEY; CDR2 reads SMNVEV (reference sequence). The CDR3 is CASSSPMRDDEQFF. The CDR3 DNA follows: TGTGCCAGCAGTTCCCCCATGAGAGACGATGAGCAGTTCTTC.

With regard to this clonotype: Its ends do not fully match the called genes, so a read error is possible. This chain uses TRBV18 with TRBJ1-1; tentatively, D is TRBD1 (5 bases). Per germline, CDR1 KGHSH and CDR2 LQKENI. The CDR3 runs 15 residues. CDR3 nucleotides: TGTGCCAGTTCACCGTTTCATGGGACGAACACTGAAGCTTTCTTT. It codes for CASSPFHGTNTEAFF.

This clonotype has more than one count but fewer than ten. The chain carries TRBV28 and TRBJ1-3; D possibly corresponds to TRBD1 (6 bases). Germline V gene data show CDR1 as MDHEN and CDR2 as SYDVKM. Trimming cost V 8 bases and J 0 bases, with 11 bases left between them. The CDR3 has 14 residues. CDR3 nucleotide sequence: TGTGCCAGCGCGACAGGAATCTCTGGAAACACCATATATTTT. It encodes CASATGISGNTIYF.

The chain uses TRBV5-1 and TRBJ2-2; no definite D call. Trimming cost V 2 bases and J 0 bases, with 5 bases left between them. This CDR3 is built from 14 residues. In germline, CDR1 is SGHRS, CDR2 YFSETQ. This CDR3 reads CASSLNTNTGELFF. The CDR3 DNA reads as TGCGCCAGCAGCTTAAATACGAACACCGGGGAGCTGTTTTTT.